The 20 T cell receptor beta chains given below trace back to one sample, sequenced in a study of cytomegalovirus exposure and HLA in healthy donors. PCR amplification relied on 60 Vbeta primers (plus 13 Jbeta primers). Measured with immunoSEQ multiplex PCR; TCRdb has only the in-frame clones, and not every one. The sample has under 140,000 clones; about four fifths are singletons. The specimen sequenced was PBMCs. The source is a woman in her sixties in good health and CMV-seropositive.

The chain employs TRBV18 and TRBJ1-3; 8 bases agree with TRBD1. The CDR3 runs to 16 residues. In germline, CDR1 is KGHSH, CDR2 LQKENI. The ends lost 6 bases at V and 3 bases at J; junction bases unmatched: 10. CDR3 amino acids: CASSLSPGGSGNTIYF. The CDR3 DNA sequence: TGTGCCAGCTCGCTCAGCCCAGGGGGCAGTGGAAACACCATATATTTT.

The genes are TRBV6-5 and TRBJ2-7; 7 bases align to TRBD1. The germline gives CDR1 MNHEY, CDR2 SVGAGI. J was trimmed by 1 base and V by 7 bases; bases with no gene match: 10. CDR3 length: 15 residues. The CDR3 is CASIKRGGLSYEQYF. CDR3 nucleotides: TGTGCCAGCATTAAACGAGGGGGCCTGTCCTACGAGCAGTACTTC.

This clone has at least ten counts. The chain is built from TRBV18 and TRBJ1-1; D is possibly TRBD1 (5 bases). The CDR3 contains 13 residues. Germline V gene lookup returns CDR1 KGHSH and CDR2 LQKENI. Deletions cut 3 bases from V and 1 base from J, with 6 bases between. The CDR3 coding sequence is TGTGCCAGCTCACCGACAGAGAACACTGAAGCTTTCTTT. This codes for CASSPTENTEAFF.

This clone appeared a few times. This chain links TRBV7-3 with TRBJ1-3, with D tentatively TRBD1 (5 bases). The germline V and J ends were trimmed by 0 bases and 4 bases, with 7 bases remaining between them. CDR3 size: 14 residues. Germline V CDR1 and CDR2: SGHTA, FQGTGA. The CDR3 loop reads CASSLTQEGNTIYF. The DNA of the CDR3 is TGTGCCAGCAGCTTAACACAGGAAGGAAACACCATATATTTT. Filled out from reference TRBV7-3 and TRBJ1-3, the complete variable domain reads GAGVSQTPSNKVTEKGKYVELRCDPISGHTALYWYRQSLGQGPEFLIYFQGTGAADDSGLPNDRFFAVRPEGSVSTLKIQRTERGDSAVYLCASSLTQEGNTIYFGEGSWLTVV.

This rearrangement joins TRBV2 to TRBJ2-2, with D perhaps matching TRBD2 (5 bases). The CDR3 consists of 14 residues. Germline V gene sequence: CDR1 SNHLY, CDR2 FYNNEI. V lost 7 bases and J 2 bases, leaving 11 bases between the germline ends. For the CDR3, the DNA is TGTGCCAGCAAACTTAGCGAAAACACCGGGGAGCTGTTTTTT. It specifies CASKLSENTGELFF.

The chain uses TRBV15 and TRBJ2-5, with a possible D match to TRBD2 (6 bases). This CDR3 spans 15 amino acids. V lost 3 bases and J lost 5, with 16 bases in between. Germline V gene lookup returns CDR1 LNHNV and CDR2 YYDKDF (reference sequence). The CDR3 DNA sequence: TGTGCCACCAGCAGTAGGAGGGGTGTTAGGGAGACCCAGTACTTC. Translating gives CATSSRRGVRETQYF.

This chain connects TRBV2 to TRBJ2-4, with a weak D call TRBD1 (6 bases). Trimming removed 1 base at V and 9 bases at J, with 10 bases between. Looked up from germline, CDR1 is SNHLY and CDR2 is FYNNEI. The CDR3 is 13 amino acids. CDR3 nucleotides: TGTGCCAGCAGTGAAGTGGACAGTGGCATTCAGTACTTC. Residues: CASSEVDSGIQYF.

The rearrangement links TRBV5-1 to TRBJ1-2; 11 nucleotides match TRBD1. V gave up 4 bases and J gave up 8 bases; unmatched junction bases: 4. The CDR3 loop spans 13 amino acids. The germline V gene encodes CDR1 SGHRS and CDR2 YFSETQ. CDR3 in DNA: TGCGCCAGCAGCCCGGACAGGGGGCAAGGCTACACCTTC. Amino acids: CASSPDRGQGYTF.

This chain joins TRBV28 and TRBJ1-4; 10 nucleotides agree with TRBD1. Germline V CDR1 and CDR2: MDHEN, SYDVKM. Trimming cost V 7 bases and J 2 bases; bases outside gene matches: 13. The CDR3 is 18 residues long. The CDR3 loop is CASTVARDRGWTNEKLFF. CDR3 in DNA: TGTGCCAGCACCGTCGCCCGGGACAGGGGATGGACTAATGAAAAACTGTTTTTT.

The chain employs TRBV7-2 and TRBJ2-5; 11 positions agree with TRBD2. With the DNA end fitting TRBJ2-7 better, the J assignment may be wrong. Germline values: CDR1 SGHTA, CDR2 FQGNSA. The CDR3 is 15 amino acids. The CDR3 spells CASSHTSGSSYEQYF. The DNA of the CDR3 is TGTGCCAGCAGTCACACTAGCGGGAGCTCCTACGAGCAGTACTTC.

The V gene is TRBV25-1, the J gene TRBJ1-1, with D uncertain. The CDR3 is 14 amino acids. In germline, CDR1 is MGHDK, CDR2 SYGVNS. V was cut by 2 bases and J by 1 base, with 8 bases left in between. CDR3 sequence: CASSEPGTNTEAFF. In DNA form, the CDR3 reads TGTGCCAGCAGTGAACCGGGTACGAACACTGAAGCTTTCTTT. Using reference TRBV25-1 and TRBJ1-1 for the parts outside the CDR3, the full variable domain is EADIYQTPRYLVIGTGKKITLECSQTMGHDKMYWYQQDPGMELHLIHYSYGVNSTEKGDLSSESTVSRIRTEHFPLTLESARPSHTSQYLCASSEPGTNTEAFFGQGTRLTVV.

This clone was found once. The chain carries TRBV27 and TRBJ2-5; 9 bases align to TRBD2. Germline-derived CDR1 and CDR2 are MNHEY and SMNVEV (reference sequence). The CDR3 is 15 residues long. V lost 4 bases to trimming and J lost 3 bases; unmatched junction nucleotides: 6. The CDR3 sequence: CASSSLAGSEETQYF. CDR3 in DNA: TGTGCCAGCAGTTCACTAGCGGGCAGTGAAGAGACCCAGTACTTC.

The V gene is TRBV5-1, the J gene TRBJ2-5, with a possible D match to TRBD1 (5 bases). V was pared by 1 base and J by 5 bases, with 9 bases between. This CDR3 contains 13 residues. Germline CDR1 is SGHRS and CDR2 is YFSETQ. Here the CDR3 reads CASSLTGRETQYF. The CDR3 region has the DNA TGCGCCAGCAGCTTGACAGGAAGGGAGACCCAGTACTTC.

V is TRBV4-1 and J is TRBJ2-1; the D gene is possibly TRBD1 (6 bases). CDR1 is MGHRA and CDR2 is YSYEKL in the germline V gene. The germline V and J ends were trimmed by 1 base and 1 base, with 11 bases remaining between them. This CDR3 region has 16 residues. CDR3 coding DNA: TGCGCCAGCAGCCAAGTGGGTGGGACATCCTACAATGAGCAGTTCTTC. Residues: CASSQVGGTSYNEQFF.

The chain couples TRBV27 to TRBJ1-1, with TRBD1 as a possible D gene (5 bases). This CDR3 is 16 amino acids long. Per the germline V gene, CDR1 is MNHEY and CDR2 is SMNVEV (reference sequence). The germline V and J ends were trimmed by 3 bases and 2 bases, with 16 bases remaining between them. CDR3 nucleotides: TGTGCCAGCAGTTTCGGACAAGGATTCGGCAACACTGAAGCTTTCTTT. Its protein is CASSFGQGFGNTEAFF.

The chain has TRBV19 and TRBJ2-6, with D possibly being TRBD2 (5 bases). This CDR3 is built from 15 residues. The V gene lost 8 bases and the J gene lost 0 bases, with 11 bases spanning the gap. Per germline, CDR1 LNHDA and CDR2 SQIVND (reference sequence). The CDR3 reads CASGGRHSGANVLTF. In DNA, the CDR3 is TGTGCCAGTGGAGGACGCCACTCTGGGGCCAACGTCCTGACTTTC.

CDR3 sequence: CASSLPGQGYFNTEAFF. CDR3 in DNA: TGTGCCAGCAGCCTTCCGGGACAGGGGTACTTTAACACTGAAGCTTTCTTT. The chain employs TRBV13 and TRBJ1-1; 10 positions agree with TRBD1. V lost 5 bases to trimming and J lost 2 bases; unmatched junction nucleotides: 11. The V gene's germline CDR1 is PRHDT and CDR2 FYEKMQ (reference sequence). The CDR3 has 17 amino acids.

V is TRBV2 and J is TRBJ1-2, with a tentative D call TRBD1 (6 bases). Germline lookup yields CDR1 SNHLY and CDR2 FYNNEI. V was clipped by 5 bases and J by 6 bases, with 13 bases between them. CDR3 length: 13 amino acids. Here the CDR3 DNA reads TGTGCCAGCAGTTTGGACAGTCAGAATGGCTACACCTTC. Protein product: CASSLDSQNGYTF.

This clone has at least ten counts. The genes are TRBV4-1 and TRBJ2-3; 8 bases are a match to TRBD2. The ends lost 2 bases at V and 6 bases at J; junction bases unmatched: 7. The CDR3 has 15 amino acids. From germline, CDR1 is MGHRA and CDR2 YSYEKL. The CDR3 loop is CASSQFPSGSDTQYF. CDR3 bases: TGCGCCAGCAGCCAATTTCCCAGCGGGAGTGATACGCAGTATTTT.

The chain couples TRBV19 to TRBJ1-2, with 9 bases identical to TRBD1. There are 14 residues in the CDR3. The germline V gene has CDR1 LNHDA and CDR2 SQIVND (reference sequence). V shed 7 bases, J shed 8 bases, and the junction held 11 bases outside the gene matches. The CDR3 DNA follows: TGTGCCAGTACCCTTCGGGACAGGGAACGCGGCTACACCTTC. Translation: CASTLRDRERGYTF.